This T cell receptor (beta chain) was recovered during a study of identical twins. Whole-study findings and limits: A partial confounding effect on zero-insertion analyses could come from invariant MAIT and iNKT cells.

Looked up from germline, CDR1 is SGHVS and CDR2 is FQNEAQ. Trimming took off 2 bases at V and 7 bases at J, with 8 bases between the two ends. The CDR3 covers 13 residues. The donors were all healthy and Caucasian. For this clonotype: Its antigen remains unidentified.

MiXCR, run by TCRdb on the 5' RACE reads, gives a single entry per CDR3 protein. This sample carries approximately 250,000 distinct CDR3 sequences, 6.5% to 8% of them seen once, and the ten largest clones take about 14%. This same sample was also taken into another study, of T cells expressing NK-cell markers. As that report states: An anti-gamma-delta TCR antibody confined sorting to alpha-beta TCR T cells across several of the experiments. Dominant NKG2C+ clonotypes made up roughly 1.0-8% of CD8+ T cells in several donors.

The sample taken for sequencing was CD8+ T cells sorted from blood. The chain links TRBV7-8 to TRBJ2-2; D call uncertain. The clonotype was recovered from a woman under 30 in good health. In nucleotides, the CDR3 is TGTGCCAGCAGCTTACCGGTTATCGGGGAGCTGTTTTTT. Its protein product is CASSLPVIGELFF. The complete variable domain, with remaining parts taken from reference TRBV7-8 and TRBJ2-2, reads GAGVSQSPRYKVAKRGQDVALRCDPISGHVSLFWYQQALGQGPEFLTYFQNEAQLDKSGLPSDRFFAERPEGSVSTLKIQRTQQEDSAVYLCASSLPVIGELFFGEGSRLTVL.